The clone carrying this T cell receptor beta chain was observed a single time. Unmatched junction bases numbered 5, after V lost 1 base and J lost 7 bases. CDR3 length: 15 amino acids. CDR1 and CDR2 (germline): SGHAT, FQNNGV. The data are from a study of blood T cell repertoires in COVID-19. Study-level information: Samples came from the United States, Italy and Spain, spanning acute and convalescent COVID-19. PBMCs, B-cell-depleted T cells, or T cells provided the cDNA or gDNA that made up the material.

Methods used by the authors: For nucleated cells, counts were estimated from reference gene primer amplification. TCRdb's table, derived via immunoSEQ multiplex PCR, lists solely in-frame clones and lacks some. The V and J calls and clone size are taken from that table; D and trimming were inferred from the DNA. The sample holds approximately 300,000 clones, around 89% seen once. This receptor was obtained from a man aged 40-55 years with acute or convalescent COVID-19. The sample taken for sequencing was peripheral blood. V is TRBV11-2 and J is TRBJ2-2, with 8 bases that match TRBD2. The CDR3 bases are TGTGCCAGCAGCTTAGCGGGGGGGCAAAGCGGGGAGCTGTTTTTT. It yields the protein CASSLAGGQSGELFF. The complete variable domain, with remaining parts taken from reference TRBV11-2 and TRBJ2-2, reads EAGVAQSPRYKIIEKRQSVAFWCNPISGHATLYWYQQILGQGPKLLIQFQNNGVVDDSQLPKDRFSAERLKGVDSTLKIQPAKLEDSAVYLCASSLAGGQSGELFFGEGSRLTVL.